The 20 T cell receptor beta chains below were found in one sample sequenced in a study of PD-L1 blockade in urothelial cancer. Indicated time point: pretreatment peripheral blood. Using immunoSEQ multiplex PCR, the repertoire was profiled, and TCRdb retains in-frame clones only, with some absent. The top ten clones hold 3% to 4% of a sample with around 60,000 clones, about four fifths of them seen once. Sequenced here: PBMCs, sampled around atezolizumab (anti-PD-L1) treatment. Receptors were obtained from a man aged 70 or older with urothelial cancer.

V usage is TRBV7-6 and J usage is TRBJ2-2, with 7 bases lining up with TRBD2. Unmatched junction bases numbered 4, after V lost 2 bases and J lost 4 bases. Germline V gives CDR1 SGHVS, CDR2 FNYEAQ. The CDR3 is 15 residues long. As DNA, the CDR3 is TGTGCCAGCAGCTTATCGAGGGAGGGCACCGGGGAGCTGTTTTTT. Residues: CASSLSREGTGELFF.

The CDR3, as DNA: TGTGCCAGCAGCCCCGGAGGGACAGGGGGCGCCAGGGGCTACACCTTC. Its protein is CASSPGGTGGARGYTF. V usage is TRBV27 and J usage is TRBJ1-2; 12 bases are shared with TRBD1. Germline V lookup: CDR1 MNHEY, CDR2 SMNVEV (reference sequence). V gave up 6 bases and J gave up 8 bases; unmatched junction bases: 13. This CDR3 region has 16 residues.

This clone occurred many times. DNA of the CDR3: TGTGCCAGCAGCTTAGGGCAGGGGGTCTATGGCTACACCTTC. Protein sequence: CASSLGQGVYGYTF. This chain connects TRBV7-9 to TRBJ1-2; 7 bases match TRBD1. The CDR3 contains 14 residues. V lost 1 base, J lost 4 bases, and 3 bases stayed unmatched. The germline gives CDR1 SEHNR, CDR2 FQNEAQ (reference sequence).

The chain links TRBV6-5 to TRBJ1-2, with a tentative D call TRBD1 (5 bases). Trimming took 6 bases from V and 0 from J, leaving 8 bases between them. The germline V gene has CDR1 MNHEY and CDR2 SVGAGI. This CDR3 comprises 13 residues. The CDR3 reads CASRRDSNYGYTF. CDR3 in DNA: TGTGCCAGCAGGAGGGACTCTAACTATGGCTACACCTTC.

The chain carries TRBV19 and TRBJ2-1, with 7 bases aligning to TRBD2. V gave up 4 bases and J gave up 8 bases; unmatched junction bases: 11. Germline V gene data show CDR1 as LNHDA and CDR2 as SQIVND (reference sequence). The CDR3 covers 15 residues. CDR3 region: CASSTGLVGFDEQFF. CDR3 DNA: TGTGCCAGTAGTACCGGACTAGTGGGCTTCGATGAGCAGTTCTTC.

This chain uses TRBV15 with TRBJ2-1; possible D gene TRBD1, 5 bases. From germline, CDR1 is LNHNV and CDR2 YYDKDF (reference sequence). Trimming cost V 4 bases and J 9 bases, with 16 bases left between them. This CDR3 has 14 amino acids. CDR3 coding DNA: TGTGCCACCAGCATTCAGACAGCAATTAGTGAGCAGTTCTTC. Its protein product is CATSIQTAISEQFF.

The rearrangement links TRBV6-5 to TRBJ1-1, with D possibly TRBD1 on 5 matching bases. V was trimmed by 5 bases and J by 2 bases, leaving 12 bases between them. Germline assignment: CDR1 MNHEY and CDR2 SVGAGI. The CDR3 runs 14 residues. CDR3: CASSTRRTNTEAFF. In nucleotides, the CDR3 is TGTGCCAGCAGTACTCGACGGACAAACACTGAAGCTTTCTTT.

The chain employs TRBV6-6 and TRBJ1-5, with D hard to call. Germline V CDR1 and CDR2: MNHNY, SVGAGI (reference sequence). V lost 10 bases to trimming and J lost 4 bases, with 11 bases between them. This CDR3 has 12 residues. CDR3 loop: CATRSSNQPQHF. The CDR3 region has the DNA TGTGCCACGAGGAGTTCAAATCAGCCCCAGCATTTT.

The V and J genes are TRBV9 and TRBJ2-7; the D gene is possibly TRBD1 (6 bases). V was pared by 3 bases and J by 2 bases, with 15 bases between. Germline V gene sequence: CDR1 SGDLS, CDR2 YYNGEE. CDR3 size: 15 residues. CDR3 DNA sequence: TGTGCCAGCAGCGAGGGGTCGACAGGACCCTACGAGCAGTACTTC. This translates into CASSEGSTGPYEQYF. The full variable domain, in which reference TRBV9 and TRBJ2-7 provide the parts outside the CDR3, is DSGVTQTPKHLITATGQRVTLRCSPRSGDLSVYWYQQSLDQGLQFLIQYYNGEERAKGNILERFSAQQFPDLHSELNLSSLELGDSALYFCASSEGSTGPYEQYFGPGTRLTVT.

The chain carries TRBV5-1 and TRBJ2-1; 7 nucleotides line up with TRBD2. Germline values: CDR1 SGHRS, CDR2 YFSETQ. The CDR3 length is 15 residues. J was trimmed by 1 base and V by 4 bases; bases with no gene match: 5. CDR3 in amino acids: CASSGEGRSYNEQFF. Here the CDR3 DNA reads TGCGCCAGCAGCGGGGAGGGGAGATCCTACAATGAGCAGTTCTTC.

This chain connects TRBV4-1 to TRBJ1-1; 8 bases are shared with TRBD1. V dropped 1 base and J dropped 5; count of bases not matched to a gene: 6. Germline V lookup: CDR1 MGHRA, CDR2 YSYEKL. This CDR3 contains 15 residues. The CDR3: CASSQVGQGGTEAFF. CDR3 in DNA: TGCGCCAGCAGCCAAGTAGGACAGGGCGGGACTGAAGCTTTCTTT.

V usage is TRBV7-2 and J usage is TRBJ1-1; D remains ambiguous. CDR3 size: 16 residues. From germline, CDR1 is SGHTA and CDR2 FQGNSA. V was cut by 0 bases and J by 1 base, with 12 bases left in between. The CDR3, as DNA: TGTGCCAGCAGCTTAGCGCGAGCTATTACGAACACTGAAGCTTTCTTT. This encodes CASSLARAITNTEAFF.

This clone was recorded only once. The chain links TRBV2 to TRBJ1-5; TRBD1 matches 7 bases. This CDR3 comprises 15 residues. The junction had 8 bases not matched to a gene; V was cut back by 6 bases and J by 3 bases. Germline V gene data show CDR1 as SNHLY and CDR2 as FYNNEI. In DNA, the CDR3 is TGTGCCAGCAGGTCCGGGACAGCCAACAATCAGCCCCAGCATTTT. This gives the protein CASRSGTANNQPQHF.

V and J are TRBV7-8 and TRBJ2-7; 8 positions match TRBD1. This CDR3 contains 15 residues. With V trimmed by 3 bases and J by 3 bases, 7 bases remained unmatched. Germline V gives CDR1 SGHVS, CDR2 FQNEAQ. Written as DNA, the CDR3 is TGTGCCAGCAGCTTGGAGACAGGGGAGCTCTACGAGCAGTACTTC. The encoded protein is CASSLETGELYEQYF.

The rearrangement links TRBV27 to TRBJ1-2; D possibly corresponds to TRBD1 (5 bases). The CDR3 is 13 amino acids. In germline, CDR1 is MNHEY, CDR2 SMNVEV (reference sequence). With 3 bases removed from V and 8 bases from J, the gap between germline ends came to 13 bases. CDR3: CASSFTREGGYTF. DNA of the CDR3: TGTGCCAGCAGTTTTACCAGGGAGGGAGGCTACACCTTC.

The CDR3 loop is CAWSGDDGDPYEQYF. For the CDR3, the DNA is TGTGCCTGGAGCGGGGATGACGGGGATCCCTACGAGCAGTACTTC. The V gene is TRBV30, the J gene TRBJ2-7; D is perhaps TRBD2 (5 bases). V was pared by 3 bases and J by 2 bases, with 17 bases between. The CDR3 spans 15 residues. Germline values: CDR1 GTSNPN, CDR2 SVGIG (reference sequence). Together with reference TRBV30 and TRBJ2-7, the CDR3 gives the full variable domain: SQTIHQWPATLVQPVGSPLSLECTVEGTSNPNLYWYRQAAGRGLQLLFYSVGIGQISSEVPQNLSASRPQDRQFILSSKKLLLSDSGFYLCAWSGDDGDPYEQYFGPGTRLTVT.

The gene calls are TRBV2 and TRBJ1-5, with 10 positions matching TRBD1. The CDR3 extends over 15 amino acids. The V and J ends lost 6 bases and 2 bases, in that order; junction bases with no gene match: 4. Germline V gene lookup returns CDR1 SNHLY and CDR2 FYNNEI. Here the CDR3 reads CASSLGTGGNQPQHF. The DNA for the CDR3 is TGTGCCAGCAGCCTGGGGACAGGGGGCAATCAGCCCCAGCATTTT.

The V call is TRBV6-1, the J call TRBJ2-2; 11 nucleotides align to TRBD2. This CDR3 has 15 amino acids. Losses at the gene ends were 8 bases for V and 5 bases for J; bases not matched to a gene: 7. Germline-derived CDR1 and CDR2 are MNHNS and SASEGT. CDR3 bases: TGTGCCAGCGATAGCGGGAGGGTGTTGACCGGGGAGCTGTTTTTT. It translates to CASDSGRVLTGELFF.

The chain joins TRBV7-2 to TRBJ2-3; 9 bases map to TRBD2. Germline assignment: CDR1 SGHTA and CDR2 FQGNSA. The V segment lost 2 bases and the J segment 5 bases; nucleotides outside the gene matches: 5. The CDR3 is 15 residues long. CDR3 in amino acids: CASSLQAGGRDTQYF. DNA of the CDR3: TGTGCCAGCAGCTTACAAGCGGGAGGTCGAGATACGCAGTATTTT.

The chain joins TRBV5-1 to TRBJ2-3; 11 bases map to TRBD2. The germline V gene has CDR1 SGHRS and CDR2 YFSETQ. V was pared by 1 base and J by 6 bases, with 4 bases of the junction left unmatched. The CDR3 consists of 15 residues. CDR3 amino acids: CASSLFSGRADTQYF. CDR3 in DNA: TGCGCCAGCAGCTTGTTTAGCGGGAGGGCTGATACGCAGTATTTT.